The 2 T cell receptor beta chains given below trace back to one sample, sequenced in a study of T cells in Graves' hyperthyroidism and ophthalmopathy. RNA transcripts provided the source from which TCR beta CDR3 regions were amplified. In the first-round RT-PCR of the TCR CDR3, the HTBI primer set was used. Each CDR3 protein is one row after TCRdb ran MiXCR on the multiplex PCR reads. The data show around 350,000 distinct CDR3 sequences, approximately 20% seen once. Material for sequencing was blood. The receptor source for this set is a woman aged 18-29 years with Graves' hyperthyroidism.

This clonotype was counted many times. The V call is TRBV7-3, the J call TRBJ1-1, with D uncertain. V gave up 3 bases and J gave up 2 bases, with 10 bases separating them. This CDR3 is built from 14 residues. Per the germline V gene, CDR1 is SGHTA and CDR2 is FQGTGA. The CDR3 loop is CASSLGIGNTEAFF. CDR3 sequence (DNA): TGTGCCAGCAGCTTGGGCATCGGAAACACTGAAGCTTTCTTT.

This clonotype appeared many times. The V gene is TRBV6-5, the J gene TRBJ1-2; the match to TRBD1 covers 10 bases. V shed 8 bases, J shed 4 bases, and the junction held 7 bases outside the gene matches. CDR3 size: 14 residues. Germline CDR1 is MNHEY and CDR2 is SVGAGI. CDR3 in DNA: TGTGCCAGCGGGGAGGACAGGGGGGCCTATGGCTACACCTTC. Translated: CASGEDRGAYGYTF.